Detailed here is one T cell receptor (beta chain). With 6 bases clipped from V and 3 bases from J, the junction kept 5 bases outside the gene matches. Per the germline V gene, CDR1 is MDHEN and CDR2 is SYDVKM. The length of the CDR3 is 13 residues. The data belong to a study of T cell responses to AZD1222 COVID-19 vaccine. Clones were sequenced by immunoSEQ multiplex PCR, and TCRdb holds only the in-frame ones, with some missing. The table has some 180,000 clones, just over 85% seen once. This clonotype originated in an adult in good health. Specimen: peripheral blood, collected on day 0 of AZD1222 vaccination. The rearrangement uses TRBV28 and TRBJ2-7; 7 positions match TRBD2. The CDR3 DNA sequence: TGTGCCAGCAGCGCTCCGGGGGGCTACGAGCAGTACTTC. Translating gives CASSAPGGYEQYF.